A single sample gave rise to the 27 T cell receptor beta chains below, sequenced in a study of TIL therapy for anti-PD-1-resistant metastatic lung cancer. The time point here: pre-treatment sample, taken before nivolumab and TIL therapy. The immunoSEQ assay was v3. Libraries were prepared by immunoSEQ multiplex PCR; TCRdb keeps only in-frame clonotypes and omits some of them. This sample has approximately 30,000 clones, with 74% found just once. Sequencing was performed on blood, taken at baseline. All receptors derive from a woman aged 30 to 85 with non-small cell lung cancer.

V gene TRBV7-6 combines with J gene TRBJ2-5; no clear D gene. The CDR3 has 15 residues. The V gene lost 2 bases and the J gene lost 4 bases, with 14 bases spanning the gap. Germline CDR1 reads SGHVS; CDR2 reads FNYEAQ. CDR3 loop: CASSLSEIDGETQYF. The CDR3 nucleotides read TGTGCCAGCAGCTTATCGGAGATAGATGGAGAGACCCAGTACTTC.

The genes are TRBV5-8 and TRBJ2-4, with 9 bases aligning to TRBD1. The length of the CDR3 is 13 residues. With 3 bases clipped from V and 8 bases from J, the junction kept 3 bases outside the gene matches. CDR1 is SGHTS and CDR2 is YDEGEE in the germline V gene. Written as DNA, the CDR3 is TGTGCCAGCAGCTGGGACAGGGAATACATTCAGTACTTC. Protein product: CASSWDREYIQYF.

The rearrangement joins TRBV6-5 to TRBJ2-7; the D gene is possibly TRBD2 (5 bases). Germline CDR1 and CDR2: MNHEY and SVGAGI. There are 13 residues in the CDR3. Trimming took off 2 bases at V and 2 bases at J, with 7 bases between the two ends. The CDR3 spells CASSYGRTYEQYF. DNA for the CDR3: TGTGCCAGCAGTTACGGGAGAACCTACGAGCAGTACTTC.

The chain recombines TRBV7-8 with TRBJ1-5, with D possibly being TRBD1 (6 bases). V was cut by 4 bases and J by 4 bases, with 17 bases left in between. In germline, CDR1 is SGHVS, CDR2 FQNEAQ. The CDR3 covers 16 residues. Written as DNA, the CDR3 is TGTGCCAGCAGCTACCGCCCAGGGGTGGGGAATCAGCCCCAGCATTTT. This translates into CASSYRPGVGNQPQHF.

This clone was seen just once. The chain recombines TRBV6-6 with TRBJ1-2; 12 bases agree with TRBD1. Germline-derived CDR1 and CDR2 are MNHNY and SVGAGI (reference sequence). The CDR3 consists of 16 residues. Unmatched junction bases numbered 7, after V lost 6 bases and J lost 2 bases. In nucleotides, the CDR3 is TGTGCCAGCAGCCCCCGGGACAGGGGGCAAAACTATGGCTACACCTTC. Protein product: CASSPRDRGQNYGYTF.

J is TRBJ1-1 and V is TRBV5-8, with a weak D call TRBD1 (6 bases). The CDR3 loop spans 19 amino acids. CDR1 SGHTS and CDR2 YDEGEE come from the germline V gene. V lost 4 bases and J lost 2, with 27 bases in between. In DNA form, the CDR3 reads TGTGCCAGCAGCGAAACCTGGACAGCGGCGTCCTATCGAAACACTGAAGCTTTCTTT. Translated: CASSETWTAASYRNTEAFF. Full variable domain (remainder filled in from reference TRBV5-8 and TRBJ1-1): EAGVTQSPTHLIKTRGQQATLRCSPISGHTSVYWYQQALGLGLQFLLWYDEGEERNRGNFPPRFSGRQFPNYSSELNVNALELEDSALYLCASSETWTAASYRNTEAFFGQGTRLTVV.

The chain carries TRBV7-8 and TRBJ1-4; 7 bases map to TRBD1. This CDR3 has 15 amino acids. Per germline, CDR1 SGHVS and CDR2 FQNEAQ. J was trimmed by 5 bases and V by 5 bases; bases with no gene match: 8. The CDR3: CASSRTTGVNEKLFF. CDR3 DNA sequence: TGTGCCAGCAGCCGGACAACAGGGGTAAATGAAAAACTGTTTTTT.

V is TRBV2 and J is TRBJ2-2; 7 bases map to TRBD2. The CDR3 extends over 18 amino acids. CDR1 SNHLY and CDR2 FYNNEI come from the germline V gene. V lost 6 bases to trimming and J lost 5 bases; unmatched junction nucleotides: 18. The CDR3 here is CASRPPPLAAGVTGELFF. For the CDR3, the DNA is TGTGCCAGCAGGCCCCCCCCATTAGCGGCGGGAGTGACCGGGGAGCTGTTTTTT.

This chain uses TRBV19 with TRBJ2-1; D gene ambiguous. This CDR3 has 14 amino acids. V gave up 7 bases and J gave up 2 bases, with 12 bases separating them. Germline V gene lookup returns CDR1 LNHDA and CDR2 SQIVND (reference sequence). As DNA, the CDR3 is TGTGCCAGTACGCCCAGATCAACCTACAATGAGCAGTTCTTC. It codes for CASTPRSTYNEQFF.

This clone was seen only a few times. The chain combines TRBV27 with TRBJ2-2, with 7 bases fitting TRBD2. Germline V CDR1 and CDR2: MNHEY, SMNVEV (reference sequence). J gave up 5 bases and V 7 bases, and 13 bases lay outside the gene matches. The CDR3 contains 16 residues. CDR3 DNA: TGTGCCAGCAACCAACGGGCGGGACTATCAACCGGGGAGCTGTTTTTT. It yields the protein CASNQRAGLSTGELFF.

This clone appeared a single time. The chain employs TRBV19 and TRBJ2-3; 10 nucleotides line up with TRBD2. CDR3 length: 16 amino acids. Germline CDR1 LNHDA, CDR2 SQIVND (reference sequence). J was trimmed by 7 bases and V by 7 bases; bases with no gene match: 14. The CDR3 DNA is TGTGCCAGTACCCGGACTAGCGGCTTCTCCACGAATACGCAGTATTTT. Translating gives CASTRTSGFSTNTQYF.

The chain couples TRBV5-4 to TRBJ2-3, with 7 bases identical to TRBD2. The CDR3 sequence is 15 residues long. Germline CDR1 reads SGHNT; CDR2 reads YYREEE (reference sequence). J gave up 9 bases and V 0 bases, and 10 bases lay outside the gene matches. The CDR3 reads CASSLGEGGRNTQYF. As DNA, the CDR3 is TGTGCCAGCAGCTTGGGGGAGGGTGGTAGGAACACGCAGTATTTT.

This clone was seen only a few times. The CDR3 loop is CASSERFGYEQYF. Here the CDR3 DNA reads TGCGCCAGCAGTGAGCGGTTCGGATACGAGCAGTACTTC. The chain employs TRBV10-1 and TRBJ2-7; D gene ambiguous. V was trimmed by 2 bases and J by 4 bases, leaving 9 bases between them. The CDR3 is 13 amino acids. Germline loops: CDR1 WNHNN, CDR2 SYGVQD (reference sequence).

Within the sample, this clone is medium-sized. The chain is built from TRBV2 and TRBJ1-2; D not certain. The V gene's germline CDR1 is SNHLY and CDR2 FYNNEI. The CDR3 runs 15 residues. The V end lost 4 bases, the J end lost 2 bases, and 14 bases lay between the germline ends. CDR3 amino acids: CASSGTKGINYGYTF. The CDR3 coding sequence is TGTGCCAGCAGTGGTACGAAGGGAATAAACTATGGCTACACCTTC. Combining the CDR3 with reference TRBV2 and TRBJ1-2 gives the whole variable domain EPEVTQTPSHQVTQMGQEVILRCVPISNHLYFYWYRQILGQKVEFLVSFYNNEISEKSEIFDDQFSVERPDGSNFTLKIRSTKLEDSAMYFCASSGTKGINYGYTFGSGTRLTVV.

The chain links TRBV19 to TRBJ1-6; the D is unclear. The germline V gene has CDR1 LNHDA and CDR2 SQIVND (reference sequence). This CDR3 comprises 14 residues. Trimming cost V 6 bases and J 11 bases, with 17 bases left between them. The CDR3 here is CASRPRAGSAPLHF. CDR3 bases: TGTGCCAGTAGGCCCCGGGCGGGATCGGCACCCCTCCACTTT.

The chain links TRBV30 to TRBJ1-2; TRBD1 might be the D (6 bases). The germline gives CDR1 GTSNPN, CDR2 SVGIG (reference sequence). V gave up 0 bases and J gave up 4 bases, with 9 bases separating them. The CDR3 extends over 13 amino acids. CDR3 sequence: CAWSVLGGYGYTF. CDR3 coding DNA: TGTGCCTGGAGTGTACTAGGGGGCTATGGCTACACCTTC.

The V and J genes are TRBV5-1 and TRBJ2-7; TRBD1 or TRBD2 may be the D gene (5 bases each). Germline-derived CDR1 and CDR2 are SGHRS and YFSETQ. V was cut by 0 bases and J by 1 base, with 11 bases left in between. The length of the CDR3 is 15 residues. The CDR3 DNA follows: TGCGCCAGCAGCTTGGGAGGTGGGGGATCCTACGAGCAGTACTTC. It specifies CASSLGGGGSYEQYF.

The J gene is TRBJ1-4, the V gene TRBV4-1, with unresolved D. CDR1 is MGHRA, CDR2 YSYEKL, per germline. Trimming took 0 bases from V and 0 from J, leaving 5 bases between them. The CDR3 is 15 residues long. CDR3 region: CASSQEGATNEKLFF. CDR3 DNA sequence: TGCGCCAGCAGCCAAGAAGGAGCAACTAATGAAAAACTGTTTTTT.

This chain links TRBV2 with TRBJ2-5, with a possible D match to TRBD2 (6 bases). The V and J ends lost 7 bases and 9 bases respectively, with 15 bases between them. Germline-derived CDR1 and CDR2 are SNHLY and FYNNEI. There are 12 residues in the CDR3. The DNA for the CDR3 is TGTGCCAGCATCCCGCGGGGCGGTCCCCAGTACTTC. As protein: CASIPRGGPQYF.

The chain employs TRBV14 and TRBJ2-3, with D perhaps matching TRBD1 or TRBD2 (5 bases each). V was pared by 0 bases and J by 4 bases, with 20 bases between. Germline assignment: CDR1 SGHDN and CDR2 FVKESK. The CDR3 totals 18 residues. CDR3 amino acids: CASSQEGIRWGMPDTQYF. As DNA, the CDR3 is TGTGCCAGCAGCCAAGAAGGTATCAGGTGGGGGATGCCAGATACGCAGTATTTT.

V usage is TRBV27 and J usage is TRBJ2-7; 8 bases fit TRBD1. With V trimmed by 3 bases and J by 0 bases, 4 bases remained unmatched. Germline CDR1 and CDR2: MNHEY and SMNVEV (reference sequence). The CDR3 extends over 15 amino acids. The DNA for the CDR3 is TGTGCCAGCAGTTTGCGACAGGGGCCCTCCTACGAGCAGTACTTC. Its translation is CASSLRQGPSYEQYF.

This chain connects TRBV15 to TRBJ2-3, with D possibly TRBD2 on 6 matching bases. Germline V gene lookup returns CDR1 LNHNV and CDR2 YYDKDF (reference sequence). Trimming removed 0 bases from V and 0 bases from J, with 10 bases in between. There are 16 residues in the CDR3. CDR3 DNA sequence: TGTGCCACCAGCAGAGATAGCGGCCCTAGCACAGATACGCAGTATTTT. Protein sequence: CATSRDSGPSTDTQYF.

This clone was recorded only once. This sequence joins TRBV18 and TRBJ1-1; TRBD1 aligns across 9 bases. The CDR3 totals 16 residues. Germline V gene lookup returns CDR1 KGHSH and CDR2 LQKENI. J was trimmed by 1 base and V by 5 bases; bases with no gene match: 8. As DNA, the CDR3 is TGTGCCAGCTCAACCGGGACAGGGACGACGAACACTGAAGCTTTCTTT. Translated, it gives CASSTGTGTTNTEAFF.

The chain is built from TRBV15 and TRBJ2-7, with D possibly matching TRBD1 (6 bases). This CDR3 has 13 amino acids. V gave up 1 base and J gave up 3 bases, with 7 bases separating them. Germline assignment: CDR1 LNHNV and CDR2 YYDKDF (reference sequence). This CDR3 is CATSRVGGYEQYF. In nucleotides, the CDR3 is TGTGCCACCAGCAGAGTAGGGGGCTACGAGCAGTACTTC.

This clone was observed a single time. CDR3 region: CASSLAMGLAGELFF. The CDR3 bases are TGTGCCAGCAGCTTAGCGATGGGTTTGGCCGGGGAGCTGTTTTTT. The V call is TRBV7-2, the J call TRBJ2-2; D remains unclear. V lost 0 bases to trimming and J lost 6 bases, with 11 bases between them. This CDR3 contains 15 residues. The germline V gene has CDR1 SGHTA and CDR2 FQGNSA.

This chain joins TRBV5-1 and TRBJ1-1; D not resolved. The CDR3 has 12 residues. Germline loops: CDR1 SGHRS, CDR2 YFSETQ. Trimming took 5 bases from V and 2 from J, leaving 7 bases between them. This CDR3 reads CASRVDNTEAFF. CDR3 sequence (DNA): TGCGCCAGCAGGGTGGACAACACTGAAGCTTTCTTT.

J is TRBJ2-3 and V is TRBV21-1; TRBD1 was called by the table and not checked on the DNA. TRBV21-1 counts as a pseudogene. The CDR3 sequence is 13 residues long. For the CDR3, the DNA is TGTGCCAGCAGCAAAGTACAGGGGTATACGCAGTATTTT. Amino acids: CASSKVQGYTQYF.